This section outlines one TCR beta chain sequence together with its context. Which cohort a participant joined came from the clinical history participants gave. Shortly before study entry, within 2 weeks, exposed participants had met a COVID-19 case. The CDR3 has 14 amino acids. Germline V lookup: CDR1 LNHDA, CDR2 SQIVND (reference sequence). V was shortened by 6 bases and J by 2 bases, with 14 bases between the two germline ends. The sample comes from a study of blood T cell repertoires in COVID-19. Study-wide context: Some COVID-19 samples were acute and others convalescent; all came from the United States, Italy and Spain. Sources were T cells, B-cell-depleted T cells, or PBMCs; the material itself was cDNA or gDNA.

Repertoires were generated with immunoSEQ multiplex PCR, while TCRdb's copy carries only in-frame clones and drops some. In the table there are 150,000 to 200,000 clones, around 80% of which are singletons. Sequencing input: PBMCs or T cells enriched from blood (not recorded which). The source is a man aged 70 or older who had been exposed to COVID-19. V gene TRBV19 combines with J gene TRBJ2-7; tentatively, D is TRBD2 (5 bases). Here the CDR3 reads CASSPAGGTYEQYF. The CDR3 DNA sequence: TGTGCCAGTAGCCCTGCGGGCGGAACCTACGAGCAGTACTTC. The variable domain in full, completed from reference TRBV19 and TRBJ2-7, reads DGGITQSPKYLFRKEGQNVTLSCEQNLNHDAMYWYRQDPGQGLRLIYYSQIVNDFQKGDIAEGYSVSREKKESFPLTVTSAQKNPTAFYLCASSPAGGTYEQYFGPGTRLTVT.